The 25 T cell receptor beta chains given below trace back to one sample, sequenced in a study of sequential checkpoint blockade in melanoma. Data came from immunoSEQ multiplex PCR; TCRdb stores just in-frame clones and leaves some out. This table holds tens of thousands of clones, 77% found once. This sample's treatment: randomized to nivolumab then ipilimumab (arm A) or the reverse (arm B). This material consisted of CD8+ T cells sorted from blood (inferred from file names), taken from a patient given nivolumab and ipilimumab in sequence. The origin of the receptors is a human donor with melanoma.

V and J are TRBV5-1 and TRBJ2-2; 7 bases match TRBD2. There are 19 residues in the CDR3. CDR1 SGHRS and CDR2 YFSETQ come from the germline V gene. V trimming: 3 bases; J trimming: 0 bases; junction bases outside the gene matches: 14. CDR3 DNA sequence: TGCGCCAGCAGCTACCGACTAGCTAGTTCTCCATCGAACACCGGGGAGCTGTTTTTT. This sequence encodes CASSYRLASSPSNTGELFF.

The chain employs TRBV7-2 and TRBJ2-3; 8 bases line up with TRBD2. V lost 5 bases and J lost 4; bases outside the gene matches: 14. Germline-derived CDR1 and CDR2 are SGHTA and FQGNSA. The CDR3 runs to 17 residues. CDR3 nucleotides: TGTGCCAGCAGCCTCCGGAGCGGGGGTGACGCCGCAGATACGCAGTATTTT. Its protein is CASSLRSGGDAADTQYF.

This CDR3 is CASSRTGVGYEQYF. The CDR3 DNA follows: TGTGCCAGCAGTAGGACAGGGGTCGGCTACGAGCAGTACTTC. The V and J genes are TRBV6-1 and TRBJ2-7; 9 nucleotides line up with TRBD1. The germline gives CDR1 MNHNS, CDR2 SASEGT. The CDR3 contains 14 residues. V shed 5 bases and J 3 bases; nucleotides not matched to a gene: 5.

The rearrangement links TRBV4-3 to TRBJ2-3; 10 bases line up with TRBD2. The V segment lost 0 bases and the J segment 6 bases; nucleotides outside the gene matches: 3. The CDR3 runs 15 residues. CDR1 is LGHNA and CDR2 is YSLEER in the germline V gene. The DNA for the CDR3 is TGCGCCAGCAGCCAAGAACAGCGGGAGGGCGATACGCAGTATTTT. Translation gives CASSQEQREGDTQYF.

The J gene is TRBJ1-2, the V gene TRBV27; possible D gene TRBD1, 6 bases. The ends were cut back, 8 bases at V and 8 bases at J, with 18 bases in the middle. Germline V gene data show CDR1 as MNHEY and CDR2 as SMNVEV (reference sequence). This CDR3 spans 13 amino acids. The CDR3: CASLGGPYEGYTF. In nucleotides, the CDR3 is TGTGCCAGCCTGGGGGGGCCCTACGAGGGCTACACCTTC.

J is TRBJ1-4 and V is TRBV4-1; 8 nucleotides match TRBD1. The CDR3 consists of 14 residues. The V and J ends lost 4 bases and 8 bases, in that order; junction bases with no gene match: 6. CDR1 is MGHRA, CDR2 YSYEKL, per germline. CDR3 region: CASSLQGAGEKLFF. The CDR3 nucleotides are TGCGCCAGCAGCCTCCAGGGGGCTGGAGAAAAACTGTTTTTT.

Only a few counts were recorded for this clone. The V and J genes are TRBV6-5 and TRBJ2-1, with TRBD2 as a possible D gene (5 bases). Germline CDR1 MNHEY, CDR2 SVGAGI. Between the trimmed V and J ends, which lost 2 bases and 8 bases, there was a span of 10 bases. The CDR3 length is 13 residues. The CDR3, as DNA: TGTGCCAGCAGTTACGGGCTAGCCCATGAGCAGTTCTTC. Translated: CASSYGLAHEQFF.

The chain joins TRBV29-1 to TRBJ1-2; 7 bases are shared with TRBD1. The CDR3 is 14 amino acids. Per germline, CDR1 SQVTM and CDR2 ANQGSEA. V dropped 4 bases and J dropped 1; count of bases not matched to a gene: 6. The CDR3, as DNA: TGCAGCGTTGGCCGGACAGGAGATAACTATGGCTACACCTTC. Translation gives CSVGRTGDNYGYTF.

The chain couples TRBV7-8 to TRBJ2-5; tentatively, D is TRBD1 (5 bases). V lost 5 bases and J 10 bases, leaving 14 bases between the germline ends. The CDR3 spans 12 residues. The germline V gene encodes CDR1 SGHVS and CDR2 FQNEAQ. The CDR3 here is CASSPGNLDQYF. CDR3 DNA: TGTGCCAGCAGCCCAGGGAATTTGGACCAGTACTTC.

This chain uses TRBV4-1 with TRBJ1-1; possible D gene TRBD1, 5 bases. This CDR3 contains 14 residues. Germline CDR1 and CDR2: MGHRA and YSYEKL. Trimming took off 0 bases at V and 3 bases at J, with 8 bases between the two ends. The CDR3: CASSQDQGYTEAFF. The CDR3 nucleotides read TGCGCCAGCAGCCAAGATCAGGGCTACACTGAAGCTTTCTTT.

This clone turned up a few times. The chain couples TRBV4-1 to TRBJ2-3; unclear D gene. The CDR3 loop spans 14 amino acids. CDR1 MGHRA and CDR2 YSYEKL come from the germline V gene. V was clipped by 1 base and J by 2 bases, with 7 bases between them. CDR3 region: CASSQGYFTDTQYF. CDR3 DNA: TGCGCCAGCAGCCAAGGCTATTTCACAGATACGCAGTATTTT.

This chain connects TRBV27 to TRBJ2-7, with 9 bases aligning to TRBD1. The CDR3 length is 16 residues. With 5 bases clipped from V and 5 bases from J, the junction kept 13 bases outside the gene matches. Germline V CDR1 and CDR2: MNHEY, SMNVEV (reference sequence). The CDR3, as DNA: TGTGCCAGCAGTCCGATCCGGGACAGGGAATACGACGAGCAGTACTTC. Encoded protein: CASSPIRDREYDEQYF.

The CDR3 DNA sequence: TGTGCCAGCAGTTTATACAGGGCGAACACTGAAGCTTTCTTT. The encoded protein is CASSLYRANTEAFF. This chain joins TRBV28 and TRBJ1-1; a possible D gene is TRBD1 (6 bases). Per germline, CDR1 MDHEN and CDR2 SYDVKM. The CDR3 consists of 14 residues. With 1 base removed from V and 1 base from J, the gap between germline ends came to 7 bases. The full variable domain, completed using reference TRBV28 and TRBJ1-1, is DVKVTQSSRYLVKRTGEKVFLECVQDMDHENMFWYRQDPGLGLRLIYFSYDVKMKEKGDIPEGYSVSREKKERFSLILESASTNQTSMYLCASSLYRANTEAFFGQGTRLTVV.

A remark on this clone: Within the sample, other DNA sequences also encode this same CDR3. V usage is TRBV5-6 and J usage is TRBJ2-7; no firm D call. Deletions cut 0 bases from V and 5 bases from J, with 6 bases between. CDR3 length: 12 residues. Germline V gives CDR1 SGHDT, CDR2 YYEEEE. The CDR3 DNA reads TGTGCCAGCAGCTTGGGAACTCACGAGCAGTACTTC. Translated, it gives CASSLGTHEQYF.

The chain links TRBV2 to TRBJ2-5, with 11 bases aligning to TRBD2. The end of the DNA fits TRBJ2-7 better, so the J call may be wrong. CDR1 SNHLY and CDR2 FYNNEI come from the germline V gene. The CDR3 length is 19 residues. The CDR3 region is CASSGPTEKLLAGADEQYF. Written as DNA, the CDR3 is TGTGCCAGCAGTGGTCCCACGGAGAAGTTACTAGCGGGAGCGGACGAGCAGTACTTC.

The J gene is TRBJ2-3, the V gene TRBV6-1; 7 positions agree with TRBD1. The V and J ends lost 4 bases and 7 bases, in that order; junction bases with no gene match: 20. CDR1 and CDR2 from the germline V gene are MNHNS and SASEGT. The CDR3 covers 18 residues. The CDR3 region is CASSGLDRAPGGWNTQYF. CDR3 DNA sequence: TGTGCCAGCAGTGGCCTAGACAGGGCCCCGGGTGGATGGAATACGCAGTATTTT.

CDR3 sequence reads: CASSTHGSATYEQYF. Here the CDR3 DNA reads TGTGCCAGCAGCACCCATGGGAGTGCGACCTACGAGCAGTACTTC. V usage is TRBV11-2 and J usage is TRBJ2-7, with D tentatively TRBD2 (5 bases). This CDR3 region has 15 residues. The germline gives CDR1 SGHAT, CDR2 FQNNGV. V lost 5 bases and J 2 bases, leaving 16 bases between the germline ends.

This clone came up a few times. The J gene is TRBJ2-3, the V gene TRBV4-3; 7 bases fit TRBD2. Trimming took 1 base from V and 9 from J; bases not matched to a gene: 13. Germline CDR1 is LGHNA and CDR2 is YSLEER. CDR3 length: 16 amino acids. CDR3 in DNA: TGCGCCAGCAGCCAAGTCCGAGCGGGACCTGGTACCACGCAGTATTTT. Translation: CASSQVRAGPGTTQYF.

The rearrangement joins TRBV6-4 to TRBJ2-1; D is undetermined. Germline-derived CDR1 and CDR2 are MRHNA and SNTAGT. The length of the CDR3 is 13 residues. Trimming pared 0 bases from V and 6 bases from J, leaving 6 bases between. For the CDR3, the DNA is TGTGCCAGCAGTGACTCGTCCGGCAATGAGCAGTTCTTC. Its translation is CASSDSSGNEQFF.

CDR3 in amino acids: CASSFEIQDNEKLFF. CDR3 DNA sequence: TGTGCCAGCAGCTTTGAAATCCAGGATAATGAAAAACTGTTTTTT. The chain is built from TRBV7-9 and TRBJ1-4; D is uncertain. This CDR3 is 15 amino acids long. Germline CDR1 is SEHNR and CDR2 is FQNEAQ (reference sequence). V was shortened by 3 bases and J by 4 bases, with 12 bases between the two germline ends.

CDR3 coding DNA: TGTGCCAGCAGTTCTCGAGACCGGGACAGGTCCTACAATGAGCAGTTCTTC. Residues: CASSSRDRDRSYNEQFF. The genes are TRBV28 and TRBJ2-1, with TRBD1 matching 8 bases. J gave up 1 base and V 4 bases, and 9 bases lay outside the gene matches. This CDR3 is 17 amino acids long. Germline-derived CDR1 and CDR2 are MDHEN and SYDVKM. The full variable domain, in which reference TRBV28 and TRBJ2-1 provide the parts outside the CDR3, is DVKVTQSSRYLVKRTGEKVFLECVQDMDHENMFWYRQDPGLGLRLIYFSYDVKMKEKGDIPEGYSVSREKKERFSLILESASTNQTSMYLCASSSRDRDRSYNEQFFGPGTRLTVL.

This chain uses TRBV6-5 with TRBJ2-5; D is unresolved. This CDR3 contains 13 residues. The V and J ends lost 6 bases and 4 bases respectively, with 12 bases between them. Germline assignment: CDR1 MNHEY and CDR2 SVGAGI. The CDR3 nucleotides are TGTGCCAGCAGGGGCGAGCTTTCAGAGACCCAGTACTTC. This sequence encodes CASRGELSETQYF.

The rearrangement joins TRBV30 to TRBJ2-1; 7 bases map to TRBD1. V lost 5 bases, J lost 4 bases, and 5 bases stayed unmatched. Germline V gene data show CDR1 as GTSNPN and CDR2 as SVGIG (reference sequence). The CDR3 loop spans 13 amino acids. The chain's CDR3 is CAWGDSTYNEQFF. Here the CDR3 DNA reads TGTGCCTGGGGGGACAGCACATACAATGAGCAGTTCTTC. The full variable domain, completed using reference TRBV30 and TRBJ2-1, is SQTIHQWPATLVQPVGSPLSLECTVEGTSNPNLYWYRQAAGRGLQLLFYSVGIGQISSEVPQNLSASRPQDRQFILSSKKLLLSDSGFYLCAWGDSTYNEQFFGPGTRLTVL.

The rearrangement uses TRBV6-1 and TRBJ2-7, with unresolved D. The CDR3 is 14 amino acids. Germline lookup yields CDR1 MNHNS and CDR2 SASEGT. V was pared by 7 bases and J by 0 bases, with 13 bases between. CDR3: CASMRLISSYEQYF. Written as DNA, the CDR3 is TGTGCCAGCATGCGGCTGATTAGCTCCTACGAGCAGTACTTC.

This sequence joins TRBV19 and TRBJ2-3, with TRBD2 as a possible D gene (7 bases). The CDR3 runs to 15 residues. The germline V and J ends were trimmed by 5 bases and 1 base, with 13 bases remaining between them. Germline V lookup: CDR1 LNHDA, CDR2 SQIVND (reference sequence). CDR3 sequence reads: CASSWGGRGTDTQYF. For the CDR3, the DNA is TGTGCCAGTAGTTGGGGGGGGCGCGGCACAGATACGCAGTATTTT.